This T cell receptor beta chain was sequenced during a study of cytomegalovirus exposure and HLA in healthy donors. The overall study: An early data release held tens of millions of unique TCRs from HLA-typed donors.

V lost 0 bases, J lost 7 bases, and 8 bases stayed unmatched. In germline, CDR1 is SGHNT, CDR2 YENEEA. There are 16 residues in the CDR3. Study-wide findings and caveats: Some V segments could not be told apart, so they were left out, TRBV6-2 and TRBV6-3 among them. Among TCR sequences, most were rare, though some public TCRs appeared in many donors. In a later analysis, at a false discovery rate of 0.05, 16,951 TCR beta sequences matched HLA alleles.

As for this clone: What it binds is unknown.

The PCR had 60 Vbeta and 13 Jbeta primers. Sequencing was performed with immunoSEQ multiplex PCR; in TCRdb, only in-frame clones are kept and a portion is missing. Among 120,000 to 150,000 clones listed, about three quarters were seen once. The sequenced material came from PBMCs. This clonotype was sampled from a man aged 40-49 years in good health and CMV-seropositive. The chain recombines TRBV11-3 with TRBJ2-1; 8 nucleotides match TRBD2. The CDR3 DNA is TGTGCCAGCAGCTTAGATGCGGCTAGCGGGCTTAATGAGCAGTTCTTC. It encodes CASSLDAASGLNEQFF.